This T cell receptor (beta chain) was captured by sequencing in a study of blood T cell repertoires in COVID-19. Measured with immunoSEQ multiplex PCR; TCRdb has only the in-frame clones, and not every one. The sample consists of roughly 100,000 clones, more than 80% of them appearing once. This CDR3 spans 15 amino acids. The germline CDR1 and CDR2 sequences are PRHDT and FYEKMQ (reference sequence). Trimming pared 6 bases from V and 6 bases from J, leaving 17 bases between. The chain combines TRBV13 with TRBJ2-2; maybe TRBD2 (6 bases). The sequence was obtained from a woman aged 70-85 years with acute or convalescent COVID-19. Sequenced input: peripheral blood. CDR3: CASSSLAYRAGELFF. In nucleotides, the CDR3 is TGTGCCAGCAGTTCACTAGCTTACCGGGCCGGGGAGCTGTTTTTT.